Sequencing of this T cell receptor (beta chain) was carried out in a study of tumor-infiltrating lymphocytes in primary liver carcinoma. Study background: Every sample contained roughly 3.5 to 8 million productive TCRbeta reads, and these numbers were similar from one tissue type to another.

CDR1 is SGHDT and CDR2 is YYEEEE in the germline V gene. There are 15 residues in the CDR3. V was pared by 1 base and J by 0 bases, with 11 bases between. Points from the study as a whole: Without sorting, CD4+ versus CD8+ T cell repertoires were not compared.

From around 0.5 ug total RNA, TCR beta cDNA was generated with a primer in the constant region. TCR beta libraries came from three nested multiplex PCR rounds using slightly modified ARM-PCR. A C-beta reverse primer and TRBV1-TRBV30 forward primers served in each of the first two PCR rounds, at 9 to 11 cycles apiece. A single record per CDR3 protein comes from TCRdb applying MiXCR to the multiplex PCR reads. The sample contains approximately 330,000 distinct CDR3 sequences, 65% of which appear only once. As regards this clonotype: Its antigen is not identified.

Germline DNA was also extracted, and blood RNA derived from unsorted whole blood. At sampling, these chronic HBV carriers had received no treatment. The source material was peripheral blood. The receptor's source is a man aged 35 to 55 with primary liver carcinoma and hepatitis B virus infection. This rearrangement joins TRBV5-6 to TRBJ2-7, with D hard to call. CDR3 residues: CASSLLTGFSYEQYF. The CDR3, as DNA: TGTGCCAGCAGCTTGTTAACGGGTTTCTCCTACGAGCAGTACTTC. Combining the CDR3 with reference TRBV5-6 and TRBJ2-7 gives the whole variable domain DAGVTQSPTHLIKTRGQQVTLRCSPKSGHDTVSWYQQALGQGPQFIFQYYEEEERQRGNFPDRFSGHQFPNYSSELNVNALLLGDSALYLCASSLLTGFSYEQYFGPGTRLTVT.